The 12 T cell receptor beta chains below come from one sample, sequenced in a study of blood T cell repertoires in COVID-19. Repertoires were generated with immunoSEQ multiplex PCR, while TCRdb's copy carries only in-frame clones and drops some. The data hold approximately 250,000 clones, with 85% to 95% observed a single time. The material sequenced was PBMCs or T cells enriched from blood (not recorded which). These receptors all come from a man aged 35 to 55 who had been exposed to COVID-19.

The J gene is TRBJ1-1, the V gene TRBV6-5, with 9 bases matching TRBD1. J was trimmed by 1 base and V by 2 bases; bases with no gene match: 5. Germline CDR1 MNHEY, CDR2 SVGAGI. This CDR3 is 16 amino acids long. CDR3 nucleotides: TGTGCCAGCAGTTACGAGAGGGGACAGGGGAACACTGAAGCTTTCTTT. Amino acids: CASSYERGQGNTEAFF.

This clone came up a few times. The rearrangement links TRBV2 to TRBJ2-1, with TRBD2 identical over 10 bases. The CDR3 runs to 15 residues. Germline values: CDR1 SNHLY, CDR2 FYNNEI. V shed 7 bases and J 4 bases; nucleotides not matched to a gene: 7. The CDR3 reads CASIKSSGGYNEQFF. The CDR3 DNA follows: TGTGCCAGCATCAAATCTAGCGGGGGTTACAATGAGCAGTTCTTC.

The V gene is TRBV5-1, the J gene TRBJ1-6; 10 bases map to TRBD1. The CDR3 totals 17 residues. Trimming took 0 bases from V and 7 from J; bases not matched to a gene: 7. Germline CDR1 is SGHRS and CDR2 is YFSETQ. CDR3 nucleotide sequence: TGCGCCAGCAGCTTGGATAGGGGACAGGGGATCAATTCACCCCTCCACTTT. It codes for CASSLDRGQGINSPLHF.

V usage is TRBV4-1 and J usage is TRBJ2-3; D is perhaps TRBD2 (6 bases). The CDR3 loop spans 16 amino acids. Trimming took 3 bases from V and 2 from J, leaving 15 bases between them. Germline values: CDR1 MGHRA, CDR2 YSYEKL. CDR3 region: CASSHLFGGNTDTQYF. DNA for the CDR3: TGCGCCAGCAGCCATCTATTTGGCGGGAACACAGATACGCAGTATTTT.

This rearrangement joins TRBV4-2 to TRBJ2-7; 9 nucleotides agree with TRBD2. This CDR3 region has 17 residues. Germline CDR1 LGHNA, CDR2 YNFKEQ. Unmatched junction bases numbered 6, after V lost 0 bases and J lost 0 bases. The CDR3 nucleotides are TGTGCCAGCAGCCAAGATAGGGATAGCGGGGGCTCCTACGAGCAGTACTTC. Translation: CASSQDRDSGGSYEQYF.

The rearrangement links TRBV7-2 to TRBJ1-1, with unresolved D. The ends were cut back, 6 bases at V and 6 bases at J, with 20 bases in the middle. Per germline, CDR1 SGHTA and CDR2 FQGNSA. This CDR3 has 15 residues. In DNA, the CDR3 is TGTGCCAGCAGTGCGGCATGGTTGTATTCCGCTGAAGCTTTCTTT. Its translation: CASSAAWLYSAEAFF.

CDR3 in amino acids: CASSLATGVGYTF. The CDR3 DNA reads TGTGCCAGCAGCTTAGCGACAGGGGTCGGCTACACCTTC. The V call is TRBV7-9, the J call TRBJ1-2; TRBD1 aligns across 8 bases. V lost 0 bases to trimming and J lost 8 bases; unmatched junction nucleotides: 2. CDR1 is SEHNR and CDR2 is FQNEAQ in the germline V gene (reference sequence). The CDR3 sequence is 13 residues long. The whole variable domain, remainder taken from reference TRBV7-9 and TRBJ1-2, is DTGVSQNPRHKITKRGQNVTFRCDPISEHNRLYWYRQTLGQGPEFLTYFQNEAQLEKSRLLSDRFSAERPKGSFSTLEIQRTEQGDSAMYLCASSLATGVGYTFGSGTRLTVV.

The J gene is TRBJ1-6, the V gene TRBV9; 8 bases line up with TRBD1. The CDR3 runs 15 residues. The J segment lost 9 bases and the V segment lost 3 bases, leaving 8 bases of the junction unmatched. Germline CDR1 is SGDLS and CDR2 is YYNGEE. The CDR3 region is CASSARDRQRSPLHF. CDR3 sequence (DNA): TGTGCCAGCAGCGCCCGGGACAGGCAACGTTCACCCCTCCACTTT. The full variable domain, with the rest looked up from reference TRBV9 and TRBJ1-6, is DSGVTQTPKHLITATGQRVTLRCSPRSGDLSVYWYQQSLDQGLQFLIQYYNGEERAKGNILERFSAQQFPDLHSELNLSSLELGDSALYFCASSARDRQRSPLHFGNGTRLTVT.

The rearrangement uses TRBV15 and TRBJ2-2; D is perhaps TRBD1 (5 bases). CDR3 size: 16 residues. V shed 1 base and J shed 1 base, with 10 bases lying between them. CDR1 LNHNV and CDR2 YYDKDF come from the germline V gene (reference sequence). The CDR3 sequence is CATSRGAGMNTGELFF. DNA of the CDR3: TGTGCCACCAGCAGAGGGGCAGGGATGAACACCGGGGAGCTGTTTTTT.

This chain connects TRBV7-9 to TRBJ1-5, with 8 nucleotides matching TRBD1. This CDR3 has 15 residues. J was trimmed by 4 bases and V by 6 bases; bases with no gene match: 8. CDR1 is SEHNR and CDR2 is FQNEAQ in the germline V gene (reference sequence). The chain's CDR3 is CASREGQAINQPQHF. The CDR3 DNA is TGTGCCAGCAGGGAGGGACAGGCGATTAATCAGCCCCAGCATTTT.

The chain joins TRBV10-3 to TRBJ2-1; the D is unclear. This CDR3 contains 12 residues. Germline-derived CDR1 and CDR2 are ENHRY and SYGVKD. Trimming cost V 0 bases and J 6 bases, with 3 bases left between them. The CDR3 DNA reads TGTGCCATCAGTGAGTCCCTCAATGAGCAGTTCTTC. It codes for CAISESLNEQFF.

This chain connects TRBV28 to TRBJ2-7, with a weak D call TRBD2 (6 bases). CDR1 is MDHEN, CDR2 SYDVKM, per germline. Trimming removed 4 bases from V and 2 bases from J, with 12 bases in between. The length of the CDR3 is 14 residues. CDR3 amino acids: CASSSIADTYEQYF. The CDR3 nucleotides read TGTGCCAGCAGTTCTATAGCGGATACCTACGAGCAGTACTTC. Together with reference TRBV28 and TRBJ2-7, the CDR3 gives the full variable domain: DVKVTQSSRYLVKRTGEKVFLECVQDMDHENMFWYRQDPGLGLRLIYFSYDVKMKEKGDIPEGYSVSREKKERFSLILESASTNQTSMYLCASSSIADTYEQYFGPGTRLTVT.